This T cell receptor (beta chain) stems from a study of tumor and adjacent non-tumor tissue in lung cancer listed by TCRdb under 2018. With respect to the entire study: By cancer type, the cohort comprised 12 adenocarcinoma patients, 2 squamous cell carcinoma patients and 1 small cell lung cancer patient. Among the approximately 15 patients, ages ranged from about 31 to 85 years, some 10 were men and 5 were women, and disease was TNM stage I to III. A total of approximately 130,000,000 productive TCRbeta reads were generated by sequencing, corresponding to an average of roughly 4 million reads per sample. The study compared bulk TCRbeta repertoires from lung tumor tissue and matched distant non-tumor lung tissue of around 14 lung cancer patients. For each patient, one tumor sample and one normal lung sample were taken, giving a few dozen paired specimens that underwent TCRbeta CDR3 sequencing. Findings and caveats that apply to the study as a whole: Because peripheral blood was not sequenced, the blood TCRbeta repertoires of the lung cancer patients in the study went unexamined. Only about 15 patients were included in the cohort, and the need for larger samples and more detailed clinical data was noted by the authors. Younger patients had significantly higher TCR diversity, and higher tumor TCR diversity was associated with shorter overall and disease-free survival. Neither the sequencing platform nor unique molecular identifiers are named or mentioned anywhere in the methods. A significantly larger cumulative share of the repertoire was made up by the top 100 clones in normal lung than in tumor tissue. Significantly higher TCR diversity (inverse Simpson) was observed in tumor tissue than in normal lung tissue (approximately 430 vs 150, P = 0.0075, Mann-Whitney U test).

RNA was isolated from bulk, unsorted tissue, and RNA quality was assessed with a NanoDrop ND-1000 and an Agilent 2100. Distant non-tumor tissue taken more than 3 cm from the tumor edge was used as the normal lung sample. The donors were newly diagnosed lung cancer patients admitted for thoracic surgery in China from August to November 2014 who had not received prior chemotherapy. Anyone who had undergone radiotherapy or chemotherapy before, or who had another cancer at the same time, was left out of the study. Pieces of surgical tissue measuring 1-2 cm3 were kept in RNAlater solution and held at -80 degrees C until needed. Library prep was done by multiplex PCR. Instrument on record: Illumina HiSeq 2500. TCRbeta libraries were constructed through three rounds of nested PCR with primers (Table S4) according to protocols adapted from ARM-PCR. PCR products of 200-500 bp were gel-excised and purified with the QIAquick gel extraction kit before sequencing. Concerning the study's data processing: Trimmomatic was used to clean the reads, FLASH was used to merge the reads into complete CDR3 sequences, and MiTCR was used to assign the reads to V(D)J germline segments. Clonal diversity was computed as the inverse Simpson's index with VDJtools. In-frame sequences lacking a premature stop codon were counted as productive reads. The public reads were run again by TCRdb, first through fastp at Q25 and then through MiXCR, and only productive beta chains were kept. Here each entry gathers all rows of one CDR3 protein and keeps the most common genes and DNA. The V and J calls reflect TCRdb's pipeline rather than the authors' work. This sample comprises about 44,000 distinct CDR3 sequences, 64% of them detected only once. The top ten clonotypes cover approximately 28% of the sample.

This clonotype is a singleton in its sample. The specificity of this receptor is unknown. Relative to the germline gene, one junction end is altered; a read error may explain this. The clonotype was recovered from a woman between 65 and 79 years old with non-small cell lung cancer. The sample was distant non-tumor lung tissue.

For the CDR3, the sequence is CASSQESSLEASTQYF. The DNA reads TGTGCCAGCAGCCAAGAGTCTAGCCTGGAGGCAAGTACGCAATATTTT. This receptor chain uses TRBV4-2 and TRBJ2-3; TRBD2 might be the D gene, on 5 matching bases. The CDR3 numbers 16 residues from cysteine through phenylalanine. Left in the record is the CDR3 DNA by itself, 48 bases read in frame from the first base. CDR1 and CDR2 (LGHNA, YNFKEQ) derive from the germline V gene.